What follows are 20 T cell receptor beta chains derived from one specimen sequenced in a study of low-dose radiotherapy and immunotherapy resistance in tumors. Both TCRalpha and TCRbeta chains were reverse transcribed with V-gene-specific primers. The authors amplified TCRs for 20 to 25 PCR cycles with a constant-region primer and a V-primer adapter. TCRdb reprocessed the reads via MiXCR and lists one record per CDR3 protein. The data contain about 89,000 distinct CDR3 sequences, under 9.5% of them singletons. Specified time point: before trial treatment. The material was PBMCs, obtained before treatment. Source of these receptors: a male donor with prostate cancer.

This clonotype was counted many times. The CDR3 coding sequence is TGCAGCGTTGAAGGTAGCGGGAGGAGAGAGACCCAGTACTTC. As protein: CSVEGSGRRETQYF. This chain links TRBV29-1 with TRBJ2-5, with 10 positions matching TRBD2. This CDR3 region has 14 residues. CDR1 SQVTM and CDR2 ANQGSEA come from the germline V gene. The trim removed 1 base at V and 4 bases at J, leaving 3 bases unmatched. The entire variable domain, with the rest obtained from reference TRBV29-1 and TRBJ2-5, is as follows: SAVISQKPSRDICQRGTSLTIQCQVDSQVTMMFWYRQQPGQSLTLIATANQGSEATYESGFVIDKFPISRPNLTFSTLTVSNMSPEDSSIYLCSVEGSGRRETQYFGPGTRLLVL.

This chain connects TRBV28 to TRBJ2-1; no reliable D call. Germline loops: CDR1 MDHEN, CDR2 SYDVKM. The CDR3 loop spans 11 amino acids. Trimming left V 6 bases short and J 7 bases short, with 7 bases between. CDR3 loop: CASSRINEQFF. In DNA form, the CDR3 reads TGTGCCAGCAGCCGGATTAATGAGCAGTTCTTC.

There are many counts of this clonotype. The V gene is TRBV5-1, the J gene TRBJ2-5; D unclear. V lost 4 bases and J lost 0, with 13 bases in between. The CDR3 is made up of 15 amino acids. In germline, CDR1 is SGHRS, CDR2 YFSETQ. The CDR3 is CASSPRLPYQETQYF. CDR3 bases: TGCGCCAGCAGCCCACGGCTTCCGTACCAAGAGACCCAGTACTTC.

This clonotype was counted ten times or more. The chain joins TRBV6-5 to TRBJ2-7, with 8 positions matching TRBD1. V lost 9 bases to trimming and J lost 4 bases; unmatched junction nucleotides: 2. CDR1 is MNHEY and CDR2 is SVGAGI in the germline V gene. The CDR3 has 11 amino acids. Here the CDR3 DNA reads TGTGCCAGACGGACAGGGTACGAGCAGTACTTC. Its protein is CARRTGYEQYF.

This clonotype was counted at least ten times. The chain joins TRBV15 to TRBJ1-1; TRBD1 agrees at 11 bases. CDR1 and CDR2 from the germline V gene are LNHNV and YYDKDF (reference sequence). V lost 1 base, J lost 4 bases, and 8 bases stayed unmatched. The CDR3 consists of 17 residues. The DNA for the CDR3 is TGTGCCACCAGCAGAGCTAGATCCGGGACAGGGGGCACTGAAGCTTTCTTT. As protein: CATSRARSGTGGTEAFF.

A word on this clonotype: A junction boundary mismatches the germline segment, possibly from a read error. The rearrangement joins TRBV5-1 to TRBJ2-7; 7 bases align to TRBD2. The CDR3 runs to 12 residues. The germline gives CDR1 SGHRS, CDR2 YFSETQ. CDR3 sequence (DNA): TGCGCCAGCAGTCGGACTAGTTACGAGAAGTACTTC. Translated: CASSRTSYEKYF.

The sample holds many counts of this clonotype. The chain carries TRBV5-4 and TRBJ2-1; D might be TRBD1 or TRBD2, each matching 5 bases. Germline CDR1 and CDR2: SGHNT and YYREEE (reference sequence). The ends were cut back, 4 bases at V and 7 bases at J, with 15 bases in the middle. This CDR3 is 14 amino acids long. Written as DNA, the CDR3 is TGTGCCAGCAGCCCCGGGACCCTAGATAATGAGCAGTTCTTC. As protein: CASSPGTLDNEQFF.

This clonotype was found many times. V usage is TRBV20-1 and J usage is TRBJ1-5; D unclear. Trimming pared 6 bases from V and 0 bases from J, leaving 12 bases between. CDR3 length equals 14 residues. Germline CDR1 and CDR2: DFQATT and SNEGSKA (reference sequence). CDR3 protein: CSANTENSNQPQHF. The CDR3 DNA reads as TGCAGTGCAAATACAGAAAATAGCAATCAGCCCCAGCATTTT.

This clonotype occurred many times. The chain joins TRBV28 to TRBJ1-1; D unresolved. The germline gives CDR1 MDHEN, CDR2 SYDVKM. The germline V and J ends were trimmed by 10 bases and 0 bases, with 12 bases remaining between them. The CDR3 length is 13 residues. The CDR3 DNA follows: TGTGCCACGTCCGCCGGGGTGAACACTGAAGCTTTCTTT. Encoded protein: CATSAGVNTEAFF.

Many counts were recorded for this clonotype. The rearrangement links TRBV10-3 to TRBJ2-7; D call uncertain. The CDR3 extends over 14 amino acids. Trimming stripped 5 bases from V and 0 bases from J, with 11 bases between. Germline CDR1 is ENHRY and CDR2 is SYGVKD. CDR3 residues: CAISWTENSYEQYF. The DNA for the CDR3 is TGTGCCATCAGTTGGACGGAGAACTCCTACGAGCAGTACTTC.

This clonotype was seen many times. The gene calls are TRBV20-1 and TRBJ2-1, with 13 bases identical to TRBD2. Germline values: CDR1 DFQATT, CDR2 SNEGSKA (reference sequence). V lost 3 bases to trimming and J lost 7 bases; unmatched junction nucleotides: 6. The CDR3 spans 15 residues. The CDR3 coding sequence is TGCAGTGCTAGCGGTCGGACTAGCGGGAGTAATGAGCAGTTCTTC. Translating gives CSASGRTSGSNEQFF.

This clonotype was seen at least ten times. The genes are TRBV7-2 and TRBJ2-2, with 8 bases aligning to TRBD2. The J segment lost 5 bases and the V segment lost 5 bases, leaving 13 bases of the junction unmatched. The V gene's germline CDR1 is SGHTA and CDR2 FQGNSA. The CDR3 contains 17 residues. CDR3 in amino acids: CASSAAGSGSRTGELFF. The CDR3, as DNA: TGTGCCAGCAGCGCCGCGGGAAGCGGGAGTAGAACCGGGGAGCTGTTTTTT.

Points on this clonotype: This probably arose from a read error, given a far larger clone one base away. The chain uses TRBV10-3 and TRBJ2-2; D is uncertain. The CDR3 consists of 16 residues. Germline CDR1 and CDR2: ENHRY and SYGVKD. V gave up 6 bases and J gave up 0 bases, with 14 bases separating them. DNA of the CDR3: TGTGCCATCAGCCACGCCGGTCCCGCGAACACCGGGGAGCTGTTTTTT. This codes for CAISHAGPANTGELFF.

In its sample, this clonotype was seen a few times. For the CDR3, the DNA is TGTGCCAGCAGCCGACCCTCGGACTCTGGAAACACCATATATTTT. Encoded protein: CASSRPSDSGNTIYF. V is TRBV3-1 and J is TRBJ1-3; no clear D. The germline V gene has CDR1 LGHDT and CDR2 YNNKEL (reference sequence). With 4 bases removed from V and 0 bases from J, the gap between germline ends came to 10 bases. The CDR3 consists of 15 residues. Together with reference TRBV3-1 and TRBJ1-3, the CDR3 gives the full variable domain: DTAVSQTPKYLVTQMGNDKSIKCEQNLGHDTMYWYKQDSKKFLKIMFSYNNKELIINETVPNRFSPKSPDKAHLNLHINSLELGDSAVYFCASSRPSDSGNTIYFGEGSWLTVV.

The CDR3 here is CASSQTISYNEQFF. The CDR3 DNA reads TGCGCCAGCAGCCAAACAATTTCCTACAATGAGCAGTTCTTC. This chain connects TRBV4-3 to TRBJ2-7; D ambiguous. The end of the DNA is better explained by TRBJ2-1, so the J call may be wrong. Germline CDR1 and CDR2: LGHNA and YSLEER. The CDR3 runs to 14 residues.

This clonotype was observed at least ten times. The V call is TRBV11-3, the J call TRBJ2-2, with D perhaps TRBD1 (7 bases). The CDR3 has 15 residues. CDR1 is SGHNT and CDR2 is YENEEA in the germline V gene. V was clipped by 5 bases and J by 1 base, with 11 bases between them. CDR3 nucleotide sequence: TGTGCCAGCAGCCAGGGGGGACTGAACACCGGGGAGCTGTTTTTT. Translated: CASSQGGLNTGELFF.

This clonotype was counted at least ten times. This sequence joins TRBV7-2 and TRBJ2-1, with TRBD2 matching 7 bases. J was trimmed by 5 bases and V by 1 base; bases with no gene match: 2. CDR1 is SGHTA and CDR2 is FQGNSA in the germline V gene. The CDR3 length is 14 residues. CDR3 protein: CASSLEGGHNEQFF. DNA for the CDR3: TGTGCCAGCAGCTTAGAGGGAGGGCACAATGAGCAGTTCTTC.

This clonotype came up many times. The chain couples TRBV18 to TRBJ2-5, with D perhaps matching TRBD1 (5 bases). CDR3 size: 16 residues. V was trimmed by 0 bases and J by 2 bases, leaving 13 bases between them. CDR1 is KGHSH and CDR2 is LQKENI in the germline V gene. CDR3 loop: CASSPPQGRTQETQYF. CDR3 nucleotides: TGTGCCAGCTCACCACCCCAGGGTCGTACACAAGAGACCCAGTACTTC.

This clonotype was found many times. This rearrangement joins TRBV7-2 to TRBJ2-6; weak D call: TRBD1 (5 bases). The germline CDR1 and CDR2 sequences are SGHTA and FQGNSA. The CDR3 totals 17 residues. Trimming stripped 5 bases from V and 6 bases from J, with 20 bases between. CDR3 in DNA: TGTGCCAGCAGCGGATCGCAGGGCCGGATCAAGGCCAACGTCCTGACTTTC. This encodes CASSGSQGRIKANVLTF.

This clonotype was observed at least ten times. The V gene is TRBV28, the J gene TRBJ2-7; the D call may be TRBD1 or TRBD2 (6 bases each). Trimming stripped 6 bases from V and 6 bases from J, with 12 bases between. This CDR3 has 12 residues. Germline-derived CDR1 and CDR2 are MDHEN and SYDVKM. Here the CDR3 reads CASSPGAFEQYF. CDR3 bases: TGTGCCAGCAGCCCGGGGGCCTTCGAGCAGTACTTC. Looking up the rest from reference TRBV28 and TRBJ2-7 gives the full variable domain: DVKVTQSSRYLVKRTGEKVFLECVQDMDHENMFWYRQDPGLGLRLIYFSYDVKMKEKGDIPEGYSVSREKKERFSLILESASTNQTSMYLCASSPGAFEQYFGPGTRLTVT.